These 7 T cell receptor beta chains were sequenced from one sample in a study of blood T cell repertoires in COVID-19. The protocol was immunoSEQ multiplex PCR, while the TCRdb copy is restricted to in-frame clones and leaves out a portion. The sample holds roughly 150,000 clones, around 75% seen once. Sequenced material: peripheral blood. The receptors were gathered from a woman of 80 years or more with acute or convalescent COVID-19.

The rearrangement joins TRBV14 to TRBJ2-2, with TRBD1 as a possible D gene (9 bases). CDR1 is SGHDN and CDR2 is FVKESK in the germline V gene. The CDR3 is 17 residues long. Trimming left V 4 bases short and J 7 bases short, with 22 bases between. CDR3 sequence reads: CASSPREGQGVIGELFF. In DNA form, the CDR3 reads TGTGCCAGCAGCCCTCGGGAGGGACAGGGCGTCATCGGGGAGCTGTTTTTT.

The CDR3 loop is CASSITGEGQPQHF. Written as DNA, the CDR3 is TGTGCCAGTAGTATTACAGGGGAAGGGCAGCCCCAGCATTTT. The chain joins TRBV19 to TRBJ1-5; TRBD1 matches 7 bases. Germline V gives CDR1 LNHDA, CDR2 SQIVND (reference sequence). The CDR3 is made up of 14 amino acids. J was trimmed by 7 bases and V by 3 bases; bases with no gene match: 6.

The chain employs TRBV19 and TRBJ1-5; 10 bases align to TRBD1. Germline CDR1 LNHDA, CDR2 SQIVND (reference sequence). This CDR3 comprises 15 residues. Losses at the gene ends were 3 bases for V and 6 bases for J; bases not matched to a gene: 5. CDR3 bases: TGTGCCAGTAGTATGACAGGGGGCGCGGGTCAGCCCCAGCATTTT. Its protein is CASSMTGGAGQPQHF. The complete variable domain, with remaining parts taken from reference TRBV19 and TRBJ1-5, reads DGGITQSPKYLFRKEGQNVTLSCEQNLNHDAMYWYRQDPGQGLRLIYYSQIVNDFQKGDIAEGYSVSREKKESFPLTVTSAQKNPTAFYLCASSMTGGAGQPQHFGDGTRLSIL.

This clone was seen only once. The V call is TRBV12-3 or TRBV12-4, the J call TRBJ1-4, with 7 bases identical to TRBD1. This CDR3 comprises 13 residues. V dropped 7 bases and J dropped 8; count of bases not matched to a gene: 7. CDR3 loop: CASTDRAREKLFF. The CDR3 DNA reads as TGTGCCAGCACTGACAGGGCACGGGAAAAACTGTTTTTT.

This clone has just a few counts. This rearrangement joins TRBV12-5 to TRBJ2-1; TRBD2 aligns across 12 bases. Germline trimming cut 0 bases from V and 9 bases from J; bases unmatched to any gene: 6. CDR3 size: 16 residues. Germline CDR1 LGHNT, CDR2 FRNRAP. The CDR3 is CASGLVSSGRAFEQFF. The DNA for the CDR3 is TGTGCTAGTGGTTTGGTTTCTAGCGGGAGGGCCTTTGAGCAGTTCTTC.

This clone was seen a single time. The V call is TRBV7-6, the J call TRBJ1-5; the D gene is possibly TRBD1 (5 bases). V lost 1 base and J lost 3, with 10 bases in between. This CDR3 is built from 15 residues. Germline CDR1 and CDR2: SGHVS and FNYEAQ. This chain's CDR3 is CASSLVQGANQPQHF. In DNA, the CDR3 is TGTGCCAGCAGCTTAGTCCAAGGGGCCAATCAGCCCCAGCATTTT.

This chain connects TRBV5-8 to TRBJ2-3; TRBD1 might be the D (6 bases). CDR1 is SGHTS and CDR2 is YDEGEE in the germline V gene. V lost 0 bases and J lost 1, with 6 bases in between. The CDR3 consists of 14 residues. CDR3 loop: CASSLGTGTDTQYF. CDR3 sequence (DNA): TGTGCCAGCAGCTTGGGGACAGGCACAGATACGCAGTATTTT.